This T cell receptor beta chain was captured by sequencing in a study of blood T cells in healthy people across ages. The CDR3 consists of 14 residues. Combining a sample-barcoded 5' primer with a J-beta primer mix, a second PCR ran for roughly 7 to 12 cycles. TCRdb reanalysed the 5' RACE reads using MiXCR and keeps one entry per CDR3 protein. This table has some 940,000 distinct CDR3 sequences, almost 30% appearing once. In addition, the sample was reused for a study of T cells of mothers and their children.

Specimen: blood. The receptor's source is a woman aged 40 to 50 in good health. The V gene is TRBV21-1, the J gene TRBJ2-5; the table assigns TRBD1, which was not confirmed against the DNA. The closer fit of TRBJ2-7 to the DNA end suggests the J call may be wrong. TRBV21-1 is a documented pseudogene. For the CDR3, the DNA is TGTGCCAGCAGCAAAGAGGCAGGGGGATACGAGCAGTACTTC. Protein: CASSKEAGGYEQYF.